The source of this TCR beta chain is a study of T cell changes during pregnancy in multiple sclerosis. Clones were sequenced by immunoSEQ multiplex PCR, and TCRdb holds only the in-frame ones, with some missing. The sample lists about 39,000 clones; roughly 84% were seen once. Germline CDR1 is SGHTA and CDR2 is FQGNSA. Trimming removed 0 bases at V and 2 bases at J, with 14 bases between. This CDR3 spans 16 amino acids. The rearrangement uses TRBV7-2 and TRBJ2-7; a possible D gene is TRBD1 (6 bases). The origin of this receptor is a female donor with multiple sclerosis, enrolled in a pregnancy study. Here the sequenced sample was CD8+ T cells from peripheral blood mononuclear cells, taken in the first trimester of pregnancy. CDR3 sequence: CASSLASRGSPYEQYF. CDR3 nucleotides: TGTGCCAGCAGCTTAGCCTCGAGGGGGTCGCCCTACGAGCAGTACTTC.